This T cell receptor (beta chain) was retrieved from a study of shared clonotypes between healthy human individuals. The CDR3 is 11 residues long. The table lists this clone with a few counts. One junction end does not reproduce the germline sequence, and a read error may be involved. The authors loaded 200 ng DNA, around 32,000 T cell genomes, into sorted-subset replicate PCRs. Clones were sequenced by immunoSEQ multiplex PCR, and TCRdb holds only the in-frame ones, with some missing. The table includes 850,000 to 1,200,000 clones, about 76% detected once. Nashville, Tennessee was home to all donors, who were Caucasian adults. Splitting of CD4+ cells produced CD45RA+ naive and CD45RA-negative memory subsets.

The receptor was derived from a man aged 18 to 30 in good health. The chain recombines TRBV6-7 with TRBJ2-1; no reliable D call. TRBV6-7 is recorded as an ORF, its role being uncertain. The specimen was memory CD4+ T cells sorted from blood. Subset noted: CD45RA-negative fraction. This CDR3 is CASSYSAQKVF. The CDR3 DNA follows: TGTGCCAGCAGTTACTCAGCCCAGAAGGTCTTC.